This entry lists 25 T cell receptor beta chains sequenced from one sample in a study of T-cell reconstitution after alpha-beta-depleted transplantation in children. A TCRbeta library incorporating unique molecular identifiers was prepared. In TCRdb, the PCR reads were re-called with MiXCR into one record per CDR3 protein. Of approximately 650,000 distinct CDR3 sequences listed, around 14% are singletons. Source: PBMCs, taken before TCRalphabeta/CD19-depleted stem cell transplant. Receptors originate from a girl aged 2 to 9 with congenital amegakaryocytic thrombocytopenia, due to receive a stem cell transplant.

This clonotype occurred once. The conserved phenylalanine or tryptophan is not found at the CDR3 terminus, so this likely reflects a read error. This rearrangement joins TRBV19 to TRBJ2-7; D is unclear. The CDR3 is 12 residues long. Germline CDR1 and CDR2: LNHDA and SQIVND (reference sequence). The CDR3 loop reads CANSPAVNEQYS. DNA for the CDR3: TGTGCCAATAGTCCCGCAGTGAACGAGCAGTACTCC.

This sequence joins TRBV5-5 and TRBJ2-3; D possibly corresponds to TRBD2 (5 bases). Germline lookup yields CDR1 SGHKS and CDR2 YYEKEE (reference sequence). Trimming left V 0 bases short and J 5 bases short, with 10 bases between. The CDR3 has 14 residues. The CDR3: CASSLGLAQDTQYF. DNA of the CDR3: TGTGCCAGCAGCTTGGGGCTAGCTCAAGATACGCAGTATTTT.

This clonotype has ten or more counts. The chain links TRBV7-2 to TRBJ2-3; no clear D. The CDR3 extends over 12 amino acids. Germline V CDR1 and CDR2: SGHTA, FQGNSA. Trimming shortened V by 4 bases and J by 6 bases, and 8 bases separated the two germline ends. The CDR3 region is CASSSPPDTQYF. The CDR3 region has the DNA TGTGCCAGCAGCTCCCCCCCGGATACGCAGTATTTT.

This clonotype was observed a handful of times. The V gene is TRBV18, the J gene TRBJ2-1, with TRBD1 matching 9 bases. V shed 4 bases, J shed 9 bases, and the junction held 7 bases outside the gene matches. Germline CDR1 KGHSH, CDR2 LQKENI. The CDR3 consists of 14 residues. CDR3 loop: CASSLGQGFGEQFF. The CDR3 nucleotides read TGTGCCAGCTCACTGGGACAGGGCTTTGGTGAGCAGTTCTTC.

This clonotype was recorded a few times. This chain uses TRBV6-1 with TRBJ2-7; TRBD1 is a possible D gene (5 bases). The germline gives CDR1 MNHNS, CDR2 SASEGT. V lost 5 bases and J lost 3, with 20 bases in between. This CDR3 contains 16 residues. The CDR3 sequence is CASSPQTAFPVYEQYF. CDR3 coding DNA: TGTGCCAGCAGTCCCCAGACAGCATTCCCTGTCTACGAGCAGTACTTC.

This clonotype was seen a few times. This chain connects TRBV7-8 to TRBJ2-1, with 8 nucleotides matching TRBD1. Germline CDR1 reads SGHVS; CDR2 reads FQNEAQ. V lost 6 bases and J lost 4; bases outside the gene matches: 8. The CDR3 is 15 amino acids. CDR3 residues: CASRRTGGHYNEQFF. The DNA of the CDR3 is TGTGCCAGCAGGCGAACAGGGGGTCATTACAATGAGCAGTTCTTC.

This clonotype was recorded a few times. The CDR3 spells CAWNPGTSGAMEQYF. CDR3 DNA sequence: TGTGCCTGGAACCCCGGGACTAGCGGGGCCATGGAGCAGTACTTC. The chain recombines TRBV30 with TRBJ2-7, with 13 bases matching TRBD2. The V segment lost 4 bases and the J segment 7 bases; nucleotides outside the gene matches: 10. This CDR3 comprises 15 residues. Germline CDR1 reads GTSNPN; CDR2 reads SVGIG (reference sequence).

The chain couples TRBV15 to TRBJ2-1; possible D gene TRBD2, 6 bases. The V end was cut by 5 bases, the J end by 8 bases, with 16 bases between. The germline gives CDR1 LNHNV, CDR2 YYDKDF (reference sequence). The CDR3 has 14 residues. Here the CDR3 DNA reads TGTGCCACCAGCCGAAGAGGAAAGCGGGATGAGCAGTTCTTC. Translating gives CATSRRGKRDEQFF.

This clonotype showed up many times. This rearrangement joins TRBV20-1 to TRBJ2-7, with 7 bases that match TRBD2. The V gene's germline CDR1 is DFQATT and CDR2 SNEGSKA (reference sequence). This CDR3 has 17 amino acids. J gave up 1 base and V 5 bases, and 17 bases lay outside the gene matches. The CDR3 bases are TGCAGTGCTGTGGCGCCTAGCGGAAAAGCCCCTTCCTACGAGCAGTACTTC. Amino acids: CSAVAPSGKAPSYEQYF.

This clonotype turned up a few times. The chain uses TRBV20-1 and TRBJ1-5; 10 bases are shared with TRBD1. Germline CDR1 reads DFQATT; CDR2 reads SNEGSKA (reference sequence). The CDR3 consists of 14 residues. V shed 6 bases, J shed 2 bases, and the junction held 4 bases outside the gene matches. CDR3 residues: CSAPGTGGNQPQHF. As DNA, the CDR3 is TGCAGTGCGCCGGGGACAGGGGGCAATCAGCCCCAGCATTTT.

The genes are TRBV5-1 and TRBJ2-6; weak D call: TRBD2 (6 bases). The CDR3 is made up of 19 amino acids. Germline V gene lookup returns CDR1 SGHRS and CDR2 YFSETQ. Trimming took 1 base from V and 0 from J, leaving 17 bases between them. The CDR3, as DNA: TGCGCCAGCAGCTTGCCGGGACTGACAATCCTCTCTGGGGCCAACGTCCTGACTTTC. It yields the protein CASSLPGLTILSGANVLTF.

This clonotype has a handful of counts. V usage is TRBV7-2 and J usage is TRBJ2-4, with no clear D. The V gene lost 5 bases and the J gene lost 4 bases, with 12 bases spanning the gap. This CDR3 is built from 14 residues. CDR1 is SGHTA and CDR2 is FQGNSA in the germline V gene. The CDR3 protein is CASSPGYRKNIQYF. DNA of the CDR3: TGTGCCAGCAGCCCTGGGTACCGTAAAAACATTCAGTACTTC.

This chain links TRBV30 with TRBJ2-7, with TRBD1 identical over 8 bases. The CDR3 spans 14 residues. The V gene end was trimmed by 3 bases and the J gene end by 5 bases; junction bases not matched to a gene: 9. Germline-derived CDR1 and CDR2 are GTSNPN and SVGIG (reference sequence). The CDR3 sequence: CAWSKADRANEQYF. CDR3 bases: TGTGCCTGGAGCAAAGCGGACAGGGCCAACGAGCAGTACTTC.

This clonotype was recorded many times. The V call is TRBV12-3 or TRBV12-4, the J call TRBJ2-7; 9 bases map to TRBD2. The ends lost 5 bases at V and 5 bases at J; junction bases unmatched: 10. This CDR3 has 15 residues. CDR3 sequence reads: CASSATGTSFHEQYF. The CDR3 DNA follows: TGTGCCAGCAGTGCAACCGGGACTAGCTTCCACGAGCAGTACTTC.

As for this clonotype: A junction end diverges from the germline sequence, so it may reflect a read error. The gene calls are TRBV4-2 and TRBJ2-3, with D perhaps matching TRBD2 (5 bases). The CDR3 is 13 residues long. Germline V gives CDR1 LGHNA, CDR2 YNFKEQ. CDR3 sequence: CASSQASRDTQYF. The CDR3 DNA sequence: TGTGCCAGCAGCCAAGCTAGCAGAGATACGCAGTATTTT.

This clonotype was seen many times. The CDR3 reads CASSPYHPTGEGSYEQYF. The DNA of the CDR3 is TGTGCCAGCAGTCCTTACCACCCGACAGGGGAGGGCTCCTACGAGCAGTACTTC. The genes are TRBV28 and TRBJ2-7, with TRBD1 as a possible D gene (8 bases). The CDR3 sequence is 18 residues long. Deletions cut 5 bases from V and 0 bases from J, with 23 bases between. Germline CDR1 reads MDHEN; CDR2 reads SYDVKM. The variable domain in full, with the rest retrieved from reference TRBV28 and TRBJ2-7, is DVKVTQSSRYLVKRTGEKVFLECVQDMDHENMFWYRQDPGLGLRLIYFSYDVKMKEKGDIPEGYSVSREKKERFSLILESASTNQTSMYLCASSPYHPTGEGSYEQYFGPGTRLTVT.

A few counts support this clonotype. J is TRBJ1-5 and V is TRBV6-1; no clear D. The V gene's germline CDR1 is MNHNS and CDR2 SASEGT. V was shortened by 4 bases and J by 6 bases, with 10 bases between the two germline ends. The CDR3 is 13 amino acids. CDR3 nucleotides: TGTGCCAGCAGTGTGACGGTTAGTCAGCCCCAGCATTTT. Encoded protein: CASSVTVSQPQHF.

The chain couples TRBV20-1 to TRBJ2-5; weak D call: TRBD2 (6 bases). This CDR3 region has 13 residues. Germline V lookup: CDR1 DFQATT, CDR2 SNEGSKA (reference sequence). Trimming removed 5 bases at V and 5 bases at J, with 15 bases between. Here the CDR3 DNA reads TGCAGTGCTGAAGTTTCGGGAGTGGAGACCCAGTACTTC. Protein product: CSAEVSGVETQYF.

This chain links TRBV7-9 with TRBJ2-3; D is possibly TRBD2 (5 bases). The CDR3 sequence is 15 residues long. CDR1 and CDR2 (germline): SEHNR, FQNEAQ (reference sequence). Trimming removed 5 bases from V and 0 bases from J, with 12 bases in between. The CDR3 is CASSPFGGSTDTQYF. In DNA, the CDR3 is TGTGCCAGCAGCCCTTTCGGAGGTAGCACAGATACGCAGTATTTT.

The chain has TRBV28 and TRBJ2-3; perhaps D is TRBD1 or TRBD2 (5 bases each). The germline V and J ends were trimmed by 5 bases and 4 bases, with 16 bases remaining between them. The germline CDR1 and CDR2 sequences are MDHEN and SYDVKM. The CDR3 runs 15 residues. This CDR3 reads CASSEGDRSSDTQYF. The DNA of the CDR3 is TGTGCCAGCAGTGAAGGGGACCGGTCGTCAGATACGCAGTATTTT.

The rearrangement links TRBV11-2 to TRBJ2-3, with TRBD1 matching over 7 bases. The CDR3 has 14 residues. V lost 7 bases and J lost 4; bases outside the gene matches: 8. CDR1 and CDR2 (germline): SGHAT, FQNNGV. The CDR3 spells CASITLQGPDTQYF. DNA for the CDR3: TGTGCCAGCATCACCCTACAGGGGCCAGATACGCAGTATTTT.

Ten or more counts support this clonotype. This chain connects TRBV5-1 to TRBJ2-7, with D unclear. V lost 0 bases, J lost 2 bases, and 9 bases lay in between. From germline, CDR1 is SGHRS and CDR2 YFSETQ. The CDR3 runs 14 residues. CDR3 residues: CASSLAARTYEQYF. The CDR3 bases are TGCGCCAGCAGCTTGGCGGCGCGGACCTACGAGCAGTACTTC.

This clonotype showed up many times. The rearrangement joins TRBV10-2 to TRBJ1-6, with no clear D. Germline V gene data show CDR1 as WSHSY and CDR2 as SAAADI. The V end was cut by 6 bases, the J end by 7 bases, with 13 bases between. This CDR3 has 14 amino acids. The CDR3 is CASRLTIGNSPLHF. In DNA, the CDR3 is TGCGCCAGCAGGTTGACGATAGGGAATTCACCCCTCCACTTT.

The chain carries TRBV4-1 and TRBJ2-7, with 7 bases that match TRBD2. V was pared by 1 base and J by 1 base, with 16 bases of the junction left unmatched. Germline CDR1 MGHRA, CDR2 YSYEKL. The CDR3 is 19 amino acids. CDR3 region: CASSQVWVSREKGSYEQYF. CDR3 DNA: TGCGCCAGCAGCCAAGTTTGGGTTTCGCGGGAGAAGGGATCCTACGAGCAGTACTTC.

This clonotype showed up just a few times. The gene calls are TRBV7-8 and TRBJ1-4; tentative D call: TRBD1 (5 bases). CDR1 is SGHVS, CDR2 FQNEAQ, per germline. The CDR3 loop spans 14 amino acids. V dropped 4 bases and J dropped 8 bases, with 14 bases sitting between them. The CDR3 DNA follows: TGTGCCAGCAGCTACGCGACCCGGGACGAAAAACTGTTTTTT. Encoded protein: CASSYATRDEKLFF.